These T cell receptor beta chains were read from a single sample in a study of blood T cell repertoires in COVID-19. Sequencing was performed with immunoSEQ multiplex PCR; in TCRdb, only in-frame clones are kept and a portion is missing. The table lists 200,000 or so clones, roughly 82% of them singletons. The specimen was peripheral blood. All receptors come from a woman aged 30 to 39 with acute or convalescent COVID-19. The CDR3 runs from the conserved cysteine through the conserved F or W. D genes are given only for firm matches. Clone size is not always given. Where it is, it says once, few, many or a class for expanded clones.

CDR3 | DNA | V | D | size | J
CASSPGLQETQYF | TGTGCCAGCTCCCCGGGACTCCAAGAGACCCAGTACTTC | TRBV18 | NA | NA | TRBJ2-5
CASSQVGGSNTGELFF | TGTGCCAGCAGCCAGGTCGGCGGATCGAACACCGGGGAGCTGTTTTTT | TRBV3-1/TRBV3-2 | NA | NA | TRBJ2-2
CAGGSPGGNEKLFF | TGTGCTGGGGGTTCTCCGGGGGGGAACGAAAAACTGTTTTTT | TRBV28 | NA | NA | TRBJ1-4
CASSPLWSQPQHF | TGTGCCAGCAGCCCCCTATGGAGTCAGCCCCAGCATTTT | TRBV12-3/TRBV12-4 | NA | NA | TRBJ1-5
CASSPSVPYEQYF | TGTGCCAGCAGCCCAAGCGTGCCCTACGAGCAGTACTTC | TRBV4-2 | NA | NA | TRBJ2-7
CASSRDRGTEAFF | TGTGCCAGCAGCCGGGACAGGGGGACTGAAGCTTTCTTT | TRBV3-1/TRBV3-2 | TRBD1 | once | TRBJ1-1
CASSWGPGSNQPQHF | TGTGCCAGCAGTTGGGGGCCGGGTAGCAATCAGCCCCAGCATTTT | TRBV28 | NA | once | TRBJ1-5
CASSLVAENYGYTF | TGTGCCAGCAGCTTGGTAGCGGAAAACTATGGCTACACCTTC | TRBV5-4 | NA | once | TRBJ1-2
CASSSGFGNQPQHF | TGTGCCAGTAGTTCCGGGTTTGGCAATCAGCCCCAGCATTTT | TRBV19 | NA | once | TRBJ1-5
CASSMLGAEAFF | TGTGCCAGTAGTATGCTAGGGGCTGAAGCTTTCTTT | TRBV19 | NA | NA | TRBJ1-1
CASSLTASYGYTF | TGTGCCAGCAGTTTAACAGCATCCTATGGCTACACCTTC | TRBV28 | NA | NA | TRBJ1-2
CASSYSRGIGTDTQYF | TGTGCCAGCAGTTACTCAAGGGGGATTGGTACAGATACGCAGTATTTT | TRBV6-6 | NA | NA | TRBJ2-3
CASSLVGQGTNQPQHF | TGTGCCAGCTCACTAGTCGGTCAGGGCACCAATCAGCCCCAGCATTTT | TRBV18 | NA | NA | TRBJ1-5
CASRTIKGQVSQQYF | TGTGCCAGCAGGACAATAAAGGGACAGGTTAGTCAGCAGTACTTC | TRBV6-5 | TRBD1 | NA | TRBJ2-7
CASSLAPGFNF | TGTGCCAGCAGCTTAGCGCCAGGGTTTAACTTC | TRBV7-2 | NA | NA | TRBJ1-2
CASSSSQDMNSGNTIYF | TGTGCCAGCAGCTCAAGCCAAGACATGAACTCTGGAAACACCATATATTTT | TRBV9 | NA | NA | TRBJ1-3
CASSLRDRAHEQYF | TGTGCCAGCAGCTTAAGAGACAGGGCCCACGAGCAGTACTTC | TRBV11-2 | TRBD1 | NA | TRBJ2-7
CASSLAWSQGYSYEQYF | TGTGCCAGCAGCTTAGCGTGGTCCCAGGGCTACTCCTACGAGCAGTACTTC | TRBV7-6 | NA | few | TRBJ2-7
CASSQGGGFTYNEQFF | TGCGCCAGCAGCCAAGGCGGCGGTTTTACCTACAATGAGCAGTTCTTC | TRBV4-3 | NA | NA | TRBJ2-1
CASSFDRAMMNTEAFF | TGTGCCAGCAGCTTCGACAGGGCAATGATGAACACTGAAGCTTTCTTT | TRBV11-2 | TRBD1 | NA | TRBJ1-1